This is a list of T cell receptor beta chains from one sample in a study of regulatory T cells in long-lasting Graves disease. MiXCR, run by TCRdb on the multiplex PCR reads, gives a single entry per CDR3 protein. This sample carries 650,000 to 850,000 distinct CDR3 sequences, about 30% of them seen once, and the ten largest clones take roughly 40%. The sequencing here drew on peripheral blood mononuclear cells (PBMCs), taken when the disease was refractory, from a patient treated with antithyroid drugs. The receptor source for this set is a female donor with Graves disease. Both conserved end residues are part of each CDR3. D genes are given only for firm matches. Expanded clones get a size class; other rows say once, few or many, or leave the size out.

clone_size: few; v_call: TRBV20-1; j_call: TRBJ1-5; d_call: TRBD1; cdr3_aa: CSAKGQGGHQPQHF; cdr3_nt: TGCAGTGCCAAGGGACAGGGGGGGCATCAGCCCCAGCATTTT
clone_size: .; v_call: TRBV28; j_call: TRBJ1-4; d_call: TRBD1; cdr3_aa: CASKPSPDRYNEKLFF; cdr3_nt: TGTGCCAGCAAACCCTCCCCGGACAGGTATAATGAAAAACTGTTTTTT
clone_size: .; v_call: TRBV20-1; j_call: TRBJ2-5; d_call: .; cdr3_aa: CSASASIQETQYF; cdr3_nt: TGCAGTGCTAGTGCGTCCATCCAAGAGACCCAGTACTTC
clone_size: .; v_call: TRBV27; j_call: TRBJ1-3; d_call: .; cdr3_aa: CASSPSPGPGNTIYF; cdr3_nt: TGTGCCAGCAGTCCATCCCCAGGGCCTGGAAACACCATATATTTT
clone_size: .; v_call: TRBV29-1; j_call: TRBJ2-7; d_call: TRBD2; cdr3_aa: CSVEYGTSGSSYEQYF; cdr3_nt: TGCAGCGTTGAGTACGGGACTAGCGGGAGCTCCTACGAGCAGTACTTC
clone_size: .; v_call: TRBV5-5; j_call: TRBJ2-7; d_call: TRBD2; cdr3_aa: CASSPTGGPPYEQYF; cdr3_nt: TGCGCCAGCAGCCCCACGGGAGGGCCCCCCTACGAGCAGTACTTC
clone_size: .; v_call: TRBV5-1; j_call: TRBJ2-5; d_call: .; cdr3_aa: CASSSLGHDQETQYF; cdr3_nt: TGCGCCAGCAGCAGCTTGGGACACGATCAAGAGACCCAGTACTTC
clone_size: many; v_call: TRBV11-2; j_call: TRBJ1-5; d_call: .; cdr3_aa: CASSNTTGPHQPQHF; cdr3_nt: TGTGCCAGCAGCAACACCACAGGGCCTCATCAGCCCCAGCATTTT
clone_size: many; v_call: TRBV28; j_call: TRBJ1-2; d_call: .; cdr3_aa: CASSSSGPYGYTF; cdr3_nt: TGTGCCAGCAGTTCCTCAGGGCCTTATGGCTACACCTTC
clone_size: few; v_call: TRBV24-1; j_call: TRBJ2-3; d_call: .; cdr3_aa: CATSASTDTQYF; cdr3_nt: TGTGCCACCAGTGCCTCCACAGATACGCAGTATTTT
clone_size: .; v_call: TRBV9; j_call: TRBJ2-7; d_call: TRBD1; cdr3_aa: CASSPSDRNSYEQYF; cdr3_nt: TGTGCCAGCAGCCCATCGGACAGGAACTCCTACGAGCAGTACTTC
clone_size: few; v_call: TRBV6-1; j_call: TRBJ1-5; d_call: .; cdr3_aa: CASRRTGPIDQPQHF; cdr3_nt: TGTGCCAGCAGGCGGACGGGCCCGATTGATCAGCCCCAGCATTTT
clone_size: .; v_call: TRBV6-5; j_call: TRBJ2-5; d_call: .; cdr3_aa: CASSYSETVSETQYF; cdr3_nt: TGTGCCAGCAGTTACTCGGAAACGGTATCAGAGACCCAGTACTTC
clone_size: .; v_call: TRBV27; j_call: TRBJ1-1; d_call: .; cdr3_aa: CASRSTGSEHEAFF; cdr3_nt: TGTGCCAGCAGGTCAACAGGGTCCGAGCACGAAGCTTTCTTT
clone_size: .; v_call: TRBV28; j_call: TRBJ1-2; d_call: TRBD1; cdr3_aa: CASSSGGGQFSYGYTF; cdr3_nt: TGTGCCAGCAGCTCCGGGGGGGGACAGTTCAGCTATGGCTACACCTTC
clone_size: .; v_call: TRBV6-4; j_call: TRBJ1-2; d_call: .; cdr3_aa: CASSYEGRWGYTF; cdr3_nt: TGTGCCAGCAGTTACGAAGGTCGTTGGGGCTACACCTTC
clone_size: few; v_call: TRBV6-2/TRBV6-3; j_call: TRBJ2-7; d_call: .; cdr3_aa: CATGRGGRTLEQYF; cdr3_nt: TGTGCCACGGGCCGAGGTGGCAGAACCCTCGAGCAGTACTTC
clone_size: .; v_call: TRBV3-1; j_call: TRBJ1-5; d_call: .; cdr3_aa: CASSQEWKYSNQPQHF; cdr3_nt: TGTGCCAGCAGCCAAGAGTGGAAGTATAGCAATCAGCCCCAGCATTTT
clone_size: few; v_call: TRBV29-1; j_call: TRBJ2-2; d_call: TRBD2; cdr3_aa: CSVERGLAGVTGELFF; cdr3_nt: TGCAGCGTTGAAAGAGGACTAGCGGGAGTCACCGGGGAGCTGTTTTTT
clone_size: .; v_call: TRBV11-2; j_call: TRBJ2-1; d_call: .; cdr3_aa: CASSHPDQAIYNEQFF; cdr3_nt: TGTGCCAGCAGCCACCCGGACCAGGCCATCTACAATGAGCAGTTCTTC
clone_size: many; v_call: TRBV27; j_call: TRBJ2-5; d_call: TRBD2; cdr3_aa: CASSPLAGGPKTQYF; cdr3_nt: TGTGCCAGCAGTCCCCTAGCGGGAGGGCCAAAGACCCAGTACTTC
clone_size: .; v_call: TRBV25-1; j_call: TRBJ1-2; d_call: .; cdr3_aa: CASSEWSGYTF; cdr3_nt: TGTGCCAGCAGTGAATGGAGCGGCTACACCTTC
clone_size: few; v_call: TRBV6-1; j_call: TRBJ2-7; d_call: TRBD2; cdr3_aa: CASSALAGSEQYF; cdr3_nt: TGCGCCAGCAGTGCACTAGCGGGAAGCGAGCAGTACTTC
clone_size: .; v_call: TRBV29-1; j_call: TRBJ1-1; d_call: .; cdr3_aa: CSARGGRNTEAFF; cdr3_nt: TGCAGCGCCAGGGGAGGAAGGAACACTGAAGCTTTCTTT
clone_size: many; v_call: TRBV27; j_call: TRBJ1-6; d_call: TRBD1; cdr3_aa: CASSLIGTANSPLHF; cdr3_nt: TGTGCCAGCAGTCTCATAGGGACAGCCAATTCACCCCTCCACTTT
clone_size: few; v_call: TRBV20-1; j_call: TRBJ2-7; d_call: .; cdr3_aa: CSADGTGDEQYF; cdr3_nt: TGCAGTGCCGACGGGACTGGCGACGAGCAGTACTTC
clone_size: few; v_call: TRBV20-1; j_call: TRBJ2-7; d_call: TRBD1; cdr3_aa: CSVTFDGTAYEQYF; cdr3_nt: TGCAGTGTCACCTTTGACGGGACAGCCTACGAGCAGTACTTC
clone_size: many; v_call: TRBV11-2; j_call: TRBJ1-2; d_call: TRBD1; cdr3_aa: CASSSGTGRYGYTF; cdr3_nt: TGTGCCAGCAGCTCTGGGACAGGGCGCTATGGCTACACCTTC
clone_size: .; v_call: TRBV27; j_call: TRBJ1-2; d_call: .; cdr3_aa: CASSLTVDSNYGYTF; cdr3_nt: TGTGCCAGCAGTTTAACTGTAGACAGTAACTATGGCTACACCTTC
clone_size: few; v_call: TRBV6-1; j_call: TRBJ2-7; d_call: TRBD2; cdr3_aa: CASRETSGYEQYF; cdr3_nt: TGTGCCAGCAGGGAAACTAGCGGCTACGAGCAGTACTTC
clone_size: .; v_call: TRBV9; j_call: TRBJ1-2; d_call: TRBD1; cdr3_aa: CASGPTAVGSGQGVNGYTF; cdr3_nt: TGTGCCAGCGGCCCGACGGCGGTTGGGTCGGGACAGGGTGTAAATGGCTACACCTTC
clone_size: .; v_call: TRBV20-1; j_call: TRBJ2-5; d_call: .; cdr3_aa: CSARGGRPQETQYF; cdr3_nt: TGCAGTGCTAGAGGGGGCCGCCCACAAGAGACCCAGTACTTC
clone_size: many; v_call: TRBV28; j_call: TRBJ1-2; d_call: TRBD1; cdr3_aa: CASRYRGDYGYTF; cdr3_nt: TGTGCCAGCAGATACAGGGGCGACTATGGCTACACCTTC
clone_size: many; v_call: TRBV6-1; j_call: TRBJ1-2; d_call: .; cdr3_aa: CASSEAGQSYGYTF; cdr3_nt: TGTGCCAGCAGTGAAGCAGGGCAGAGCTATGGCTACACCTTC
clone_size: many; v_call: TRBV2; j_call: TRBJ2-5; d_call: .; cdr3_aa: CASNTNGAQYF; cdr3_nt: TGTGCCAGCAATACAAACGGAGCCCAGTACTTC
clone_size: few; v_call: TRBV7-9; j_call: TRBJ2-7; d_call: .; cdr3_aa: CASSLAPVGQPEEQYF; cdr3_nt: TGTGCCAGCAGCTTAGCCCCCGTGGGTCAGCCGGAGGAGCAGTACTTC
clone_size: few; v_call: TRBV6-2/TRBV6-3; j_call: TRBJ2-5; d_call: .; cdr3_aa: CASSYEGAAQETQYF; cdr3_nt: TGTGCCAGCAGTTACGAGGGTGCGGCTCAAGAGACCCAGTACTTC
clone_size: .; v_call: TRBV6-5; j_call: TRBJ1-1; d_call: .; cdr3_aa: CASSYQRRLSMNTEASF; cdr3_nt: TGTGCCAGCAGTTACCAACGAAGGTTGAGCATGAACACTGAAGCTTCCTTT
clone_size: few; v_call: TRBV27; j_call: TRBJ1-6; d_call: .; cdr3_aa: CASRVGGSNSPLHF; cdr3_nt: TGTGCCAGCAGGGTCGGGGGGAGTAATTCACCCCTCCACTTT
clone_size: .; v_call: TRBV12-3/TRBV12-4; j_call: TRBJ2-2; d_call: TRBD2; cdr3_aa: CASNSQAGAGTGELFF; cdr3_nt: TGTGCCAGCAACTCCCAAGCGGGAGCTGGCACCGGGGAGCTGTTTTTT
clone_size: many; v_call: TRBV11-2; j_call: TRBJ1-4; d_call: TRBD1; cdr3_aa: CASSLGGTGVEKLFF; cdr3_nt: TGTGCCAGCAGCTTAGGCGGGACAGGTGTTGAAAAACTGTTTTTT
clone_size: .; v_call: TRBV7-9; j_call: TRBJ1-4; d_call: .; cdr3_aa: CASSTIEKLFF; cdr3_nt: TGTGCCAGCAGCACCATTGAAAAACTGTTTTTT
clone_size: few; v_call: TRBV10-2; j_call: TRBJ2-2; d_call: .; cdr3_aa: CASRALRTGELFF; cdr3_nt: TGCGCCAGCAGGGCTCTCAGAACCGGGGAGCTGTTTTTT
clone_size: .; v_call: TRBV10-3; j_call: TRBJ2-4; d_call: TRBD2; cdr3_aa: CAISESELAGGKLAKNIQYF; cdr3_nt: TGTGCCATCAGTGAGTCGGAGCTAGCGGGAGGTAAACTAGCCAAAAACATTCAGTACTTC
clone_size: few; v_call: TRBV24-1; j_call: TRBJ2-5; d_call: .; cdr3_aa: CATSDSRTSQETQYF; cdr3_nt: TGTGCCACCAGTGACTCCCGGACAAGCCAAGAGACCCAGTACTTC
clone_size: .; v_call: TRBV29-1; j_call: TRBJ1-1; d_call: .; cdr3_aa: CSVEAWGSTEAFF; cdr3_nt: TGCAGCGTTGAAGCTTGGGGATCCACTGAAGCTTTCTTT
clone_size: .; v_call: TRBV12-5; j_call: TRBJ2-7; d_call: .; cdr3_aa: CASGLGPLYEQYF; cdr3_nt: TGTGCTAGTGGTTTGGGACCTCTCTACGAGCAGTACTTC
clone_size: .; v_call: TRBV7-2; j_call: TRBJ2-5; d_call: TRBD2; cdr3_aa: CASSLAGLEKETQYF; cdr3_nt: TGTGCCAGCAGCTTAGCGGGACTAGAGAAAGAGACCCAGTACTTC
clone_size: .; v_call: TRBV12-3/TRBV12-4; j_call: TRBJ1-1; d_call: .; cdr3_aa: CASSLVGGEVEAFF; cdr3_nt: TGTGCCAGCAGTTTAGTAGGGGGGGAAGTGGAAGCTTTCTTT
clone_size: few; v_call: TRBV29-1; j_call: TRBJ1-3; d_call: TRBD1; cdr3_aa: CSASGGDRAGNTIYF; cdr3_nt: TGCAGCGCCTCCGGGGGAGACAGGGCCGGAAACACCATATATTTT
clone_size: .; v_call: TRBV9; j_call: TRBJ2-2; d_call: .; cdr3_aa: CASSVGDPGQNTGELFF; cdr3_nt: TGTGCCAGCAGCGTAGGGGACCCGGGACAGAACACCGGGGAGCTGTTTTTT
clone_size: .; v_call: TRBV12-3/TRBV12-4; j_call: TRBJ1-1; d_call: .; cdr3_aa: CASSINRAQEAFF; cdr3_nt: TGTGCCAGCAGCATTAACAGGGCCCAGGAGGCTTTCTTT
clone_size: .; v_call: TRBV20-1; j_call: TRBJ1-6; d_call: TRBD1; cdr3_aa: CSARERGRQGENSPLHF; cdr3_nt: TGCAGTGCTAGAGAGAGGGGCCGACAGGGGGAAAATTCACCCCTCCACTTT
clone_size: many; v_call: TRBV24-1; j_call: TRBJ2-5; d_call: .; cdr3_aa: CATSDPVGGAQKETQYF; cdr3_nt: TGTGCCACCAGTGACCCCGTTGGAGGGGCCCAGAAAGAGACCCAGTACTTC
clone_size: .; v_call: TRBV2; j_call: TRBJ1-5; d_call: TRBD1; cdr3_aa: CASSEPWDSSNQPQHF; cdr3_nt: TGTGCCAGCTCCGAACCCTGGGACAGTAGCAATCAGCCCCAGCATTTT